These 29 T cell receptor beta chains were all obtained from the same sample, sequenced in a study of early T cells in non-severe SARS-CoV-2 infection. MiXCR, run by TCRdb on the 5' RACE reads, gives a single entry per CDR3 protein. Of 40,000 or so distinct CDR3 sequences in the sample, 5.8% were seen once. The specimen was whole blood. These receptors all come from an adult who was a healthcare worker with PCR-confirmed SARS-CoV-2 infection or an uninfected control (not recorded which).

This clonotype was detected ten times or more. CDR3 nucleotides: TGTGCCAGCAGTCTTAGCAGGGGGCCCGGGGAGCTGTTTTTT. Protein: CASSLSRGPGELFF. The rearrangement joins TRBV27 to TRBJ2-2; 8 bases line up with TRBD1. The CDR3 consists of 14 residues. Germline V CDR1 and CDR2: MNHEY, SMNVEV (reference sequence). The J segment lost 6 bases and the V segment lost 5 bases, leaving 5 bases of the junction unmatched.

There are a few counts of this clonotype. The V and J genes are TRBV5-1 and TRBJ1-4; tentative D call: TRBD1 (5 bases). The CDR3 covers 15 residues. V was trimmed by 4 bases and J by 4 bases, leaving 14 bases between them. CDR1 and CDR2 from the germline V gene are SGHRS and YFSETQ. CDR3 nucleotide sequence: TGCGCCAGCAGCATCGGACACGTTGATAATGAAAAACTGTTTTTT. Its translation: CASSIGHVDNEKLFF.

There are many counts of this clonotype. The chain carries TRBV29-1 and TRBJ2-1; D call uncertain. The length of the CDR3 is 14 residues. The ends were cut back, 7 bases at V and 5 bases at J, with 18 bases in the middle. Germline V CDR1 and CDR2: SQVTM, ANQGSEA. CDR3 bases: TGCAGCGGAGTGAAGGTGGTAGCCCACAATGAGCAGTTCTTC. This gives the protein CSGVKVVAHNEQFF.

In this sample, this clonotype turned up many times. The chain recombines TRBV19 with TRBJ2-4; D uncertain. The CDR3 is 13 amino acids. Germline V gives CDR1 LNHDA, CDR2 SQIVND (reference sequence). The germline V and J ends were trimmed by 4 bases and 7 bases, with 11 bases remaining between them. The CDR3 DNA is TGTGCCAGTAGTACTCCTTTAAGGAACATTCAGTACTTC. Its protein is CASSTPLRNIQYF.

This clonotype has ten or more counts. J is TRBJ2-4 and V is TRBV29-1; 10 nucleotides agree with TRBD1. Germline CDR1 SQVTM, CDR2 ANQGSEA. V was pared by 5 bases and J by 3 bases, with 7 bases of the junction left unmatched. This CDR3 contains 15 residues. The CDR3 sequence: CSVSLRDRGKNIQYF. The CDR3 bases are TGCAGCGTTTCACTCCGGGACAGGGGCAAAAACATTCAGTACTTC. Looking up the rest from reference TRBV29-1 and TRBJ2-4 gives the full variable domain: SAVISQKPSRDICQRGTSLTIQCQVDSQVTMMFWYRQQPGQSLTLIATANQGSEATYESGFVIDKFPISRPNLTFSTLTVSNMSPEDSSIYLCSVSLRDRGKNIQYFGAGTRLSVL.

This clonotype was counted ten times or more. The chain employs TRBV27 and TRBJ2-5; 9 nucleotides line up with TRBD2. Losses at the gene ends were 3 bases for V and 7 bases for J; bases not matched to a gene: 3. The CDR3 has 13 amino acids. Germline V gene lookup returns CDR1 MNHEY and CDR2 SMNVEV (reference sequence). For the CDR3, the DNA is TGTGCCAGCAGTTTGGGTAGCGGGGGGACCCAGTACTTC. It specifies CASSLGSGGTQYF.

CDR3 in DNA: TGCAGCGTTTCGACAGGGGTCGGGGCCAACGTCCTGACTTTC. Its translation: CSVSTGVGANVLTF. The chain combines TRBV29-1 with TRBJ2-6, with 8 bases aligning to TRBD1. V was pared by 5 bases and J by 4 bases, with 4 bases of the junction left unmatched. Germline lookup yields CDR1 SQVTM and CDR2 ANQGSEA. This CDR3 spans 14 amino acids.

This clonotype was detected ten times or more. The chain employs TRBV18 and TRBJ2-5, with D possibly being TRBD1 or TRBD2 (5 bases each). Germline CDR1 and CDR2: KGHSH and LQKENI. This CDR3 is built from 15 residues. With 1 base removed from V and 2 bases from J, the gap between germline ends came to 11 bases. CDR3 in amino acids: CASSPRDGHQETQYF. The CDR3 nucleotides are TGTGCCAGCTCACCACGGGACGGCCATCAAGAGACCCAGTACTTC.

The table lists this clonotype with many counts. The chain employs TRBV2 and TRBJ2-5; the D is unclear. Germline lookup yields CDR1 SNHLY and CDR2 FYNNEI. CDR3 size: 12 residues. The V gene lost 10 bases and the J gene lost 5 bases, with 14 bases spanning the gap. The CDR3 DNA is TGTGCCACCCTGTCCTCGCAGGAGACCCAGTACTTC. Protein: CATLSSQETQYF.

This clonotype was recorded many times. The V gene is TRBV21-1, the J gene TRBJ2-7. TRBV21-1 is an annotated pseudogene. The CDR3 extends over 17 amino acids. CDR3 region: CASSKALWVGRCGEQYF. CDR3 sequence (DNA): TGTGCCAGCAGCAAAGCGCTTTGGGTCGGCAGGTGCGGCGAGCAGTACTTC.

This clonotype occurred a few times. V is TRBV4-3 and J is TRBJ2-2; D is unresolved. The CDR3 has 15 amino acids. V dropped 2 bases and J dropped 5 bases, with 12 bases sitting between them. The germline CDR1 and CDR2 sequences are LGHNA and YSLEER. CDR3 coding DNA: TGCGCCAGCAGCCAACCGAGCGCCGAGACCGGGGAGCTGTTTTTT. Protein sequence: CASSQPSAETGELFF.

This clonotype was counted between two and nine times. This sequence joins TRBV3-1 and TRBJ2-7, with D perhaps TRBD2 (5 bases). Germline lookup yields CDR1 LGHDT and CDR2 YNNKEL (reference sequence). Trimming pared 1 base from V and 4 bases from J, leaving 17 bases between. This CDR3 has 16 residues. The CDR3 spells CASSQGPQAGRYEQYF. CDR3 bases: TGTGCCAGCAGCCAAGGCCCGCAGGCGGGTAGGTACGAGCAGTACTTC.

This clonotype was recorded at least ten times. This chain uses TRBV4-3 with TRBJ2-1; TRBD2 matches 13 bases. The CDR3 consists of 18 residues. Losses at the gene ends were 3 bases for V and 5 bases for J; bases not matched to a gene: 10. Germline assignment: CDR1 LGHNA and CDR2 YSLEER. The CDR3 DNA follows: TGCGCCAGCAGCCATGAACTAGCGGGGGGGCTGAGTCACAATGAGCAGTTCTTC. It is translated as CASSHELAGGLSHNEQFF.

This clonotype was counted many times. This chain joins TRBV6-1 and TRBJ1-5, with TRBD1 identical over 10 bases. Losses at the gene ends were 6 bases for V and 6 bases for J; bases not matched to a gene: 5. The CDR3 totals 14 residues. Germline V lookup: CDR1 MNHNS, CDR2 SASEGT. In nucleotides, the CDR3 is TGTGCCAGCAGCGGGACAGGGGTATTTCAGCCCCAGCATTTT. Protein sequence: CASSGTGVFQPQHF.

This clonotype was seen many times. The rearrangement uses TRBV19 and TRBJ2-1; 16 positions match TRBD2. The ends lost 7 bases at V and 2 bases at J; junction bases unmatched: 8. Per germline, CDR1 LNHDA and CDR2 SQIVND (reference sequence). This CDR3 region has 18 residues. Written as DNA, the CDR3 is TGTGCCAGTACCGTGACCGGGACTAGCGGGAGGGCCTACAATGAGCAGTTCTTC. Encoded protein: CASTVTGTSGRAYNEQFF.

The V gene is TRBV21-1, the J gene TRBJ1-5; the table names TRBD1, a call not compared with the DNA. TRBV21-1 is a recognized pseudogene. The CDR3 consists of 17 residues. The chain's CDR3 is CASSKYWTDPGNQPQHF. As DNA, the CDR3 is TGTGCCAGCAGCAAATATTGGACAGACCCTGGCAATCAGCCCCAGCATTTT.

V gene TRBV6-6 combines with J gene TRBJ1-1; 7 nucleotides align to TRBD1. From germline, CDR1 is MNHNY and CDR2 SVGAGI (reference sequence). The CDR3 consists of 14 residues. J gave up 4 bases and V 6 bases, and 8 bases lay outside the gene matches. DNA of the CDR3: TGTGCCAGCAGGCGCACAGGGGAAGGCACTGAAGCTTTCTTT. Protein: CASRRTGEGTEAFF.

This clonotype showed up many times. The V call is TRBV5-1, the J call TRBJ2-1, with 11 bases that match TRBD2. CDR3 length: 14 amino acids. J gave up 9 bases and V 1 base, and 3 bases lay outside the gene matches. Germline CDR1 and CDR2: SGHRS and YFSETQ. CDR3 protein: CASSLTSGSSEQFF. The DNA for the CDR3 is TGCGCCAGCAGCTTGACTAGCGGGAGTAGTGAGCAGTTCTTC. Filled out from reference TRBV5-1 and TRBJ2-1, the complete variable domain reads KAGVTQTPRYLIKTRGQQVTLSCSPISGHRSVSWYQQTPGQGLQFLFEYFSETQRNKGNFPGRFSGRQFSNSRSEMNVSTLELGDSALYLCASSLTSGSSEQFFGPGTRLTVL.

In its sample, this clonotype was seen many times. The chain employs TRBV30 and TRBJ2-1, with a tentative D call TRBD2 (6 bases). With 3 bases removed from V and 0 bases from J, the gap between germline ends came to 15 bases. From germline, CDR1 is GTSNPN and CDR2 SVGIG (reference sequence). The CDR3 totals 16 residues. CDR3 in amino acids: CAWSGRSGVSYNEQFF. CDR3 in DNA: TGTGCCTGGAGCGGCCGTAGCGGCGTCTCCTACAATGAGCAGTTCTTC.

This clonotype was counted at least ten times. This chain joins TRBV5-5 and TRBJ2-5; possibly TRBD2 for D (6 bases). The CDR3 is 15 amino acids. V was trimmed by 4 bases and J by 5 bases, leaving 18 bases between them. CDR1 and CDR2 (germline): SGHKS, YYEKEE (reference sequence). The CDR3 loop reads CASSPGLVGRETQYF. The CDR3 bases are TGTGCCAGCAGCCCGGGACTCGTCGGTAGGGAGACCCAGTACTTC.

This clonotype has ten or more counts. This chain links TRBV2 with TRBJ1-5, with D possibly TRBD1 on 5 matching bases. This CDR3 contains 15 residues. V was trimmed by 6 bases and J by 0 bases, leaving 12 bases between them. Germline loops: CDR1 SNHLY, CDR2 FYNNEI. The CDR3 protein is CASSIGTDSNQPQHF. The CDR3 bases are TGTGCCAGCAGCATCGGGACGGATAGCAATCAGCCCCAGCATTTT. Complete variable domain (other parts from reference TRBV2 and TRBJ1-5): EPEVTQTPSHQVTQMGQEVILRCVPISNHLYFYWYRQILGQKVEFLVSFYNNEISEKSEIFDDQFSVERPDGSNFTLKIRSTKLEDSAMYFCASSIGTDSNQPQHFGDGTRLSIL.

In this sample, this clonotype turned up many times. CDR3 bases: TGTGCCAGCAGTGAAATCCCTGACCCTCCCTACAATGAGCAGTTCTTC. Its protein product is CASSEIPDPPYNEQFF. The chain uses TRBV6-1 and TRBJ2-1, with D unclear. This CDR3 region has 16 residues. Trimming removed 2 bases from V and 2 bases from J, with 13 bases in between. CDR1 and CDR2 (germline): MNHNS, SASEGT.

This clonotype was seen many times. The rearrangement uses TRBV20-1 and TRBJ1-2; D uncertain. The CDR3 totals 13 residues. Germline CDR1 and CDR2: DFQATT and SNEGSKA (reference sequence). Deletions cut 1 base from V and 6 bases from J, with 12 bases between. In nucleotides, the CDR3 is TGCAGTGCTAGAGTCCTCCCCCGGGATGGCTACACCTTC. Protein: CSARVLPRDGYTF.

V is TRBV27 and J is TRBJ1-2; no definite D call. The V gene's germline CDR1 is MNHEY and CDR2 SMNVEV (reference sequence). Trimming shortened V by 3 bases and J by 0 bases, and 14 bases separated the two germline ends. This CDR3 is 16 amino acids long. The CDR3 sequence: CASSLRPQNANYGYTF. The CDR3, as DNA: TGTGCCAGCAGTTTGAGGCCACAGAATGCTAACTATGGCTACACCTTC.

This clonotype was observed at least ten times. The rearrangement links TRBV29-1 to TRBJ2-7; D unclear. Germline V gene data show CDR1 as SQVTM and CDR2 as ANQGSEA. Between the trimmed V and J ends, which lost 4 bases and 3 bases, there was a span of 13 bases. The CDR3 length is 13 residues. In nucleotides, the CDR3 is TGCAGCGTTGTCGGCGGAGAAAGCTACGAGCAGTACTTC. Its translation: CSVVGGESYEQYF.

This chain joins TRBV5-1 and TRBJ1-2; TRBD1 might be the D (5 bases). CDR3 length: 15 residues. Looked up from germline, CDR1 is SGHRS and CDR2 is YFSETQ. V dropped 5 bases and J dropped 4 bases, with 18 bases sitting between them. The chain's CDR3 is CASRLSQAPAYGYTF. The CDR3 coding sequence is TGCGCCAGCAGACTTTCACAGGCGCCGGCCTATGGCTACACCTTC.

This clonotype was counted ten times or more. The CDR3 coding sequence is TGTGCCAGCACTAGAGGATCCTACGAGCAGTACTTC. This translates into CASTRGSYEQYF. The J gene is TRBJ2-7, the V gene TRBV5-6; D is unresolved. The CDR3 has 12 amino acids. Between the trimmed V and J ends, which lost 6 bases and 1 base, there was a span of 8 bases. Germline V lookup: CDR1 SGHDT, CDR2 YYEEEE.

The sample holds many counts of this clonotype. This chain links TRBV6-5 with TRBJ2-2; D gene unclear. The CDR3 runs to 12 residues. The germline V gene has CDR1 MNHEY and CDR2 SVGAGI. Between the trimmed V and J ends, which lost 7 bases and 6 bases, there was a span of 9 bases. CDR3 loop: CASTLGPGELFF. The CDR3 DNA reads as TGTGCCAGCACACTTGGACCCGGGGAGCTGTTTTTT.

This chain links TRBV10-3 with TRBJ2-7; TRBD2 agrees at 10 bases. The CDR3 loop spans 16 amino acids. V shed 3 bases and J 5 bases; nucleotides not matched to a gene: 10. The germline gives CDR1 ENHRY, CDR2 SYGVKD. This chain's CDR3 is CAISDPGLAAPHEQYF. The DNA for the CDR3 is TGTGCCATCAGTGACCCCGGACTAGCGGCTCCCCACGAGCAGTACTTC.